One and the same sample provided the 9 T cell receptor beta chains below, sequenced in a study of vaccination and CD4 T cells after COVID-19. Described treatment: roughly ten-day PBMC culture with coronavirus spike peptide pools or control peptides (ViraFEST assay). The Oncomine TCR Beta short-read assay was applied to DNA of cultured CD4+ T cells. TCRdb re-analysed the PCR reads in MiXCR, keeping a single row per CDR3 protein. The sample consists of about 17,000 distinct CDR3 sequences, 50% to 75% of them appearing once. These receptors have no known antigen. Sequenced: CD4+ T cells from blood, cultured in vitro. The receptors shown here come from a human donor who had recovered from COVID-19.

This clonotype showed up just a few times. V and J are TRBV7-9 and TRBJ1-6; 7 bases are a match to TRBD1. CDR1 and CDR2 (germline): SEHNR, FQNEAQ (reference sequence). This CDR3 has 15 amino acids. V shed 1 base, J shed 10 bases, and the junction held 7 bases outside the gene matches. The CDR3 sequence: CASSLVPSRGSPLHF. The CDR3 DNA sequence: TGTGCCAGCAGCTTAGTTCCTTCCAGGGGGTCACCCCTCCACTTT.

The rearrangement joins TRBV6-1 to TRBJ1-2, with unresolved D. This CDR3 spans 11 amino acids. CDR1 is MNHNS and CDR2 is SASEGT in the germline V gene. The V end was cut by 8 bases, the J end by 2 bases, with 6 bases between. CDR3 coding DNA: TGTGCCAGCCGGGAGAACTATGGCTACACCTTC. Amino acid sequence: CASRENYGYTF.

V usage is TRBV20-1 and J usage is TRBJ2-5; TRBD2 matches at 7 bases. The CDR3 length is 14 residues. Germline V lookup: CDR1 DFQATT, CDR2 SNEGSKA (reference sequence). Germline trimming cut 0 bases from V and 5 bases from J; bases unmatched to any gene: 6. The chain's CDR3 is CSARDLGGWETQYF. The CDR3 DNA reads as TGCAGTGCTAGAGATTTGGGGGGGTGGGAGACCCAGTACTTC.

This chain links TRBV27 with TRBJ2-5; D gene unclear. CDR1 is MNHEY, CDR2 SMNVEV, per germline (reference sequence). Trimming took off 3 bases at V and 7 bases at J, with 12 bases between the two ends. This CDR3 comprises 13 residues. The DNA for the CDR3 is TGTGCCAGCAGTTTGGCCCCTTCGTGGACCCAGTACTTC. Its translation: CASSLAPSWTQYF.

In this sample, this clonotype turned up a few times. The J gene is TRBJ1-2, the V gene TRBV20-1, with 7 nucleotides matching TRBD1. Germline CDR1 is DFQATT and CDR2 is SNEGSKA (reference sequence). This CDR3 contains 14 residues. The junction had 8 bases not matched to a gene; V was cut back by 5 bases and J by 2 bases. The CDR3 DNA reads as TGCAGTGCTTTTCGACAGGGTGGGAACTATGGCTACACCTTC. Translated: CSAFRQGGNYGYTF.

In DNA form, the CDR3 reads TGTGCCAGCAGTTTAGGAGTTGGGGGAAATGGCTACACCTTC. It yields the protein CASSLGVGGNGYTF. The chain is built from TRBV27 and TRBJ1-2; D is possibly TRBD1 (5 bases). The V end lost 2 bases, the J end lost 6 bases, and 13 bases lay between the germline ends. CDR1 and CDR2 from the germline V gene are MNHEY and SMNVEV (reference sequence). The CDR3 is made up of 14 amino acids.

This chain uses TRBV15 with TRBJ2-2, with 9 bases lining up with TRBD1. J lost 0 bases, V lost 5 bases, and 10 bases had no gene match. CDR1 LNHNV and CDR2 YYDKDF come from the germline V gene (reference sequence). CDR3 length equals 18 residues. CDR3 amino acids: CATSATGTGRSNTGELFF. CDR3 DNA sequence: TGTGCCACCAGCGCAACCGGGACAGGGAGATCGAACACCGGGGAGCTGTTTTTT.

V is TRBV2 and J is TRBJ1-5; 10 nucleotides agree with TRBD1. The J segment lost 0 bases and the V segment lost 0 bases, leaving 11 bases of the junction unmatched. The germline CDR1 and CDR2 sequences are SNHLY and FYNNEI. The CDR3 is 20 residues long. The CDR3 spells CASSEAWDRGGGYSNQPQHF. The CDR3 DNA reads TGTGCCAGCAGTGAAGCGTGGGACAGGGGAGGGGGTTATAGCAATCAGCCCCAGCATTTT.

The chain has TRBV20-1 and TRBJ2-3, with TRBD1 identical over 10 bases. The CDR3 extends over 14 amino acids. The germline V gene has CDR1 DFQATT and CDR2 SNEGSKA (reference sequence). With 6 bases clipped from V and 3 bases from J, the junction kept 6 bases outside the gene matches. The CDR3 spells CSAQPGQGTDTQYF. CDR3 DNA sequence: TGCAGTGCCCAACCGGGACAGGGGACAGATACGCAGTATTTT.